The 27 T cell receptor beta chains reported below all come from one sample, sequenced in a study of vaccination and CD4 T cells after COVID-19. At the Johns Hopkins FTIC core, DNA taken from cultured CD4+ T cells was sequenced by way of the Oncomine TCR Beta short-read assay. TCRdb passed the PCR reads through MiXCR, listing each CDR3 protein once. The table shows about 18,000 distinct CDR3 sequences, with around two thirds occurring only once. The treatment was: approximately 9-day PBMC culture with coronavirus spike peptide pools or control peptides (ViraFEST assay). Which antigens these TCRs recognize remains unknown. Material for sequencing was CD4+ T cells from blood, cultured in vitro. These receptors all come from a human donor who had recovered from COVID-19.

This clonotype was detected a few times. J is TRBJ1-2 and V is TRBV4-3; D gene uncertain. V was pared by 3 bases and J by 5 bases, with 16 bases between. The CDR3 is 15 amino acids. In germline, CDR1 is LGHNA, CDR2 YSLEER. This CDR3 reads CASSHHPMPPYGYTF. The CDR3 coding sequence is TGCGCCAGCAGCCACCACCCGATGCCCCCATATGGCTACACCTTC.

The chain is built from TRBV6-1 and TRBJ2-3, with D tentatively TRBD2 (7 bases). Per germline, CDR1 MNHNS and CDR2 SASEGT. V shed 7 bases and J shed 2 bases, with 19 bases lying between them. This CDR3 has 16 residues. This CDR3 reads CASKPRGGRFTDTQYF. The CDR3 DNA is TGTGCCAGCAAGCCCAGGGGCGGGAGATTCACAGATACGCAGTATTTT.

The chain combines TRBV20-1 with TRBJ1-1, with no clear D. The V and J ends lost 0 bases and 1 base respectively, with 12 bases between them. Per germline, CDR1 DFQATT and CDR2 SNEGSKA (reference sequence). This CDR3 has 15 amino acids. This chain's CDR3 is CSARDRGLKNTEAFF. The DNA for the CDR3 is TGCAGTGCTAGAGATCGTGGACTTAAGAACACTGAAGCTTTCTTT.

This clonotype was seen once. V gene TRBV7-3 combines with J gene TRBJ2-5; weak D call: TRBD1 (5 bases). The V gene lost 2 bases and the J gene lost 1 base, with 5 bases spanning the gap. The V gene's germline CDR1 is SGHTA and CDR2 FQGTGA. This CDR3 has 13 residues. Here the CDR3 reads CASSLQGQETQYF. CDR3 nucleotide sequence: TGTGCCAGCAGCTTACAGGGCCAAGAGACCCAGTACTTC.

This clonotype was found a few times. The rearrangement uses TRBV7-6 and TRBJ2-7, with TRBD2 matching 8 bases. The CDR3 length is 17 residues. Trimming at V came to 4 bases and at J to 4 bases, leaving 15 bases not matched to a gene. The V gene's germline CDR1 is SGHVS and CDR2 FNYEAQ. CDR3 residues: CASSSYPGGLAGYEQYF. The CDR3 nucleotides are TGTGCCAGCAGCTCCTACCCCGGTGGACTAGCTGGTTACGAGCAGTACTTC.

V is TRBV28 and J is TRBJ1-3; D is unclear. Germline assignment: CDR1 MDHEN and CDR2 SYDVKM. This CDR3 spans 14 amino acids. Trimming took 8 bases from V and 0 from J, leaving 11 bases between them. The CDR3 sequence: CASAEGNSGNTIYF. Written as DNA, the CDR3 is TGTGCCAGCGCAGAAGGGAACTCTGGAAACACCATATATTTT.

The chain has TRBV19 and TRBJ1-2; the D gene is possibly TRBD1 (6 bases). CDR1 and CDR2 (germline): LNHDA, SQIVND (reference sequence). Trimming stripped 3 bases from V and 7 bases from J, with 15 bases between. The CDR3 spans 14 residues. As DNA, the CDR3 is TGTGCCAGTAGTATTGTCCAGGGGATAGCTGGCTACACCTTC. Amino acid sequence: CASSIVQGIAGYTF. Variable domain in full (rest from reference TRBV19 and TRBJ1-2): DGGITQSPKYLFRKEGQNVTLSCEQNLNHDAMYWYRQDPGQGLRLIYYSQIVNDFQKGDIAEGYSVSREKKESFPLTVTSAQKNPTAFYLCASSIVQGIAGYTFGSGTRLTVV.

The rearrangement joins TRBV2 to TRBJ1-6; D gene ambiguous. Germline CDR1 SNHLY, CDR2 FYNNEI. This CDR3 spans 13 amino acids. V was clipped by 6 bases and J by 2 bases, with 5 bases between them. The CDR3 here is CASRPTYNSPLHF. DNA of the CDR3: TGTGCCAGCAGACCTACCTATAATTCACCCCTCCACTTT.

This chain connects TRBV12-3 or TRBV12-4 to TRBJ1-2, with TRBD1 matching over 7 bases. The CDR3 runs 19 residues. V gave up 4 bases and J gave up 6 bases; unmatched junction bases: 23. CDR3 nucleotides: TGTGCCAGCAGTTCACTTGTCGTCCCCCTGGCGGACAGGACGAATGGCTACACCTTC. It codes for CASSSLVVPLADRTNGYTF.

This CDR3 reads CASSKKIKTSGRVGTGELFF. The CDR3, as DNA: TGTGCCAGCAGCAAAAAGATCAAGACTAGCGGGAGGGTGGGCACCGGGGAGCTGTTTTTT. The gene calls are TRBV21-1 and TRBJ2-2; the table's D call of TRBD2 was not tested on the DNA. TRBV21-1 is described as a pseudogene. The CDR3 extends over 20 amino acids.

CDR3 DNA sequence: TGTGCCAGCATCCGACAAGGGAACACTGAAGCTTTCTTT. The encoded protein is CASIRQGNTEAFF. The chain joins TRBV6-2 or TRBV6-3 to TRBJ1-1; D is unresolved. The germline V gene has CDR1 MNHEY and CDR2 SVGEGT. V was shortened by 7 bases and J by 1 base, with 10 bases between the two germline ends. There are 13 residues in the CDR3.

The rearrangement joins TRBV15 to TRBJ2-5; TRBD2 is a possible D gene (6 bases). The CDR3 has 18 residues. Germline CDR1 reads LNHNV; CDR2 reads YYDKDF (reference sequence). The V and J ends lost 1 base and 2 bases respectively, with 20 bases between them. As DNA, the CDR3 is TGTGCCACCAGCAGAGTGAGGTGGACTAAGGGAGATCAAGAGACCCAGTACTTC. This gives the protein CATSRVRWTKGDQETQYF.

The chain recombines TRBV7-3 with TRBJ2-3; TRBD1 is a possible D gene (6 bases). Germline V lookup: CDR1 SGHTA, CDR2 FQGTGA. V was clipped by 5 bases and J by 2 bases, with 17 bases between them. The CDR3 sequence is 16 residues long. CDR3 residues: CASSQGPQGSTDTQYF. The CDR3 region has the DNA TGTGCCAGCAGCCAAGGTCCCCAGGGGTCCACAGATACGCAGTATTTT.

This clonotype appeared a single time. The gene calls are TRBV19 and TRBJ1-1; TRBD1 aligns across 7 bases. Germline CDR1 and CDR2: LNHDA and SQIVND (reference sequence). The ends lost 5 bases at V and 0 bases at J; junction bases unmatched: 15. The length of the CDR3 is 18 residues. The CDR3 sequence is CASSWAPGGRRLNTEAFF. In DNA, the CDR3 is TGTGCCAGTAGTTGGGCCCCAGGGGGTCGTCGTTTGAACACTGAAGCTTTCTTT.

The chain employs TRBV30 and TRBJ1-5; TRBD1 might be the D (6 bases). Between the trimmed V and J ends, which lost 1 base and 7 bases, there was a span of 14 bases. CDR1 GTSNPN and CDR2 SVGIG come from the germline V gene (reference sequence). This CDR3 contains 14 residues. In nucleotides, the CDR3 is TGTGCCTGGAGTGCGGGGGGCGCGAGCCAGCCCCAGCATTTT. This codes for CAWSAGGASQPQHF.

V and J are TRBV28 and TRBJ1-5; D is possibly TRBD1 (5 bases). V was cut by 6 bases and J by 5 bases, with 20 bases left in between. Per germline, CDR1 MDHEN and CDR2 SYDVKM. This CDR3 contains 16 residues. This CDR3 reads CASRIPWAGKDQPQHF. CDR3 DNA: TGTGCCAGCAGAATCCCCTGGGCAGGGAAAGATCAGCCCCAGCATTTT.

This clonotype was observed a handful of times. The chain has TRBV6-2 or TRBV6-3 and TRBJ1-2, with D perhaps TRBD1 (6 bases). The CDR3 runs to 14 residues. Germline lookup yields CDR1 MNHEY and CDR2 SVGEGT. The V and J ends lost 8 bases and 4 bases respectively, with 17 bases between them. CDR3 protein: CASDPGQRRYGYTF. For the CDR3, the DNA is TGTGCCAGCGATCCCGGACAGCGGCGCTATGGCTACACCTTC.

This clonotype was detected a few times. This rearrangement joins TRBV15 to TRBJ1-6; D is possibly TRBD1 (6 bases). The CDR3 has 15 amino acids. Germline CDR1 LNHNV, CDR2 YYDKDF (reference sequence). Trimming removed 8 bases from V and 5 bases from J, with 16 bases in between. This chain's CDR3 is CATRGAGTHNSPLHF. The CDR3 DNA follows: TGTGCCACCCGGGGGGCCGGGACACATAATTCACCCCTCCACTTT. Full variable domain (remainder filled in from reference TRBV15 and TRBJ1-6): DAMVIQNPRYQVTQFGKPVTLSCSQTLNHNVMYWYQQKSSQAPKLLFHYYDKDFNNEADTPDNFQSRRPNTSFCFLDIRSPGLGDTAMYLCATRGAGTHNSPLHFGNGTRLTVT.

Only a few counts were recorded for this clonotype. The genes are TRBV20-1 and TRBJ1-5; D is unresolved. The V end lost 6 bases, the J end lost 4 bases, and 19 bases lay between the germline ends. CDR1 and CDR2 (germline): DFQATT, SNEGSKA (reference sequence). The CDR3 loop spans 15 amino acids. CDR3 DNA: TGCAGTGCCCATTTCCGCCCTTCGGGTAATCAGCCCCAGCATTTT. Protein sequence: CSAHFRPSGNQPQHF.

CDR3 DNA sequence: TGTGCCACCAGCAGAGATAGCGCCAGAGGATGGACTGAAGCTTTCTTT. Protein sequence: CATSRDSARGWTEAFF. This chain links TRBV15 with TRBJ1-1; the D is unclear. Looked up from germline, CDR1 is LNHNV and CDR2 is YYDKDF (reference sequence). Trimming pared 0 bases from V and 5 bases from J, leaving 16 bases between. The CDR3 has 16 amino acids.

There are a few counts of this clonotype. The V gene is TRBV6-1, the J gene TRBJ1-2; tentatively, D is TRBD1 (6 bases). The CDR3 sequence is 15 residues long. The germline V and J ends were trimmed by 5 bases and 3 bases, with 16 bases remaining between them. Germline CDR1 and CDR2: MNHNS and SASEGT. CDR3 region: CASSTLQGVDYGYTF. The CDR3 DNA reads as TGTGCCAGCAGTACTTTACAGGGCGTAGACTATGGCTACACCTTC.

The chain has TRBV7-9 and TRBJ2-3; D gene ambiguous. Trimming cost V 6 bases and J 6 bases, with 13 bases left between them. The CDR3 totals 13 residues. Germline CDR1 and CDR2: SEHNR and FQNEAQ (reference sequence). Here the CDR3 reads CASRPPSSDTQYF. Written as DNA, the CDR3 is TGTGCCAGCAGACCCCCCTCATCCGATACGCAGTATTTT.

This clonotype was picked up a small number of times. V and J are TRBV7-2 and TRBJ1-2; 8 bases line up with TRBD1. The CDR3 spans 12 residues. From germline, CDR1 is SGHTA and CDR2 FQGNSA. Trimming removed 8 bases from V and 9 bases from J; junction bases left unmatched: 8. CDR3 bases: TGTGCCAGCCACACAGGGGGGAGGAGCTACACCTTC. Amino acids: CASHTGGRSYTF.

The V call is TRBV20-1, the J call TRBJ2-3, with 10 bases matching TRBD2. This CDR3 region has 15 residues. Germline assignment: CDR1 DFQATT and CDR2 SNEGSKA (reference sequence). The trim removed 2 bases at V and 1 base at J, leaving 3 bases unmatched. CDR3 protein: CSARNGLAGTDTQYF. In nucleotides, the CDR3 is TGCAGTGCTAGAAATGGACTAGCGGGCACAGATACGCAGTATTTT.

V and J are TRBV20-1 and TRBJ1-5; no firm D call. The CDR3 is 16 amino acids. Germline-derived CDR1 and CDR2 are DFQATT and SNEGSKA (reference sequence). V was pared by 0 bases and J by 3 bases, with 15 bases between. The CDR3 region is CSARDLWAGFNQPQHF. The CDR3 DNA sequence: TGCAGTGCTAGAGATCTGTGGGCAGGCTTCAATCAGCCCCAGCATTTT.

The J gene is TRBJ2-3, the V gene TRBV10-3; no reliable D call. The CDR3 has 13 amino acids. With 4 bases removed from V and 0 bases from J, the gap between germline ends came to 5 bases. The germline gives CDR1 ENHRY, CDR2 SYGVKD. DNA for the CDR3: TGTGCCATCAGTGGTCAGAGCACAGATACGCAGTATTTT. Protein sequence: CAISGQSTDTQYF.

V is TRBV6-5 and J is TRBJ2-3; TRBD2 might be the D (6 bases). There are 16 residues in the CDR3. Deletions cut 0 bases from V and 1 base from J, with 11 bases between. CDR1 and CDR2 (germline): MNHEY, SVGAGI. The CDR3 sequence is CASSYSAGTRTDTQYF. The DNA of the CDR3 is TGTGCCAGCAGTTACTCGGCGGGGACTCGCACAGATACGCAGTATTTT.